A single sample gave rise to the 21 T cell receptor beta chains below, sequenced in a study of neurological immune-mediated disorders. Sample time point: longitudinal time-point 3. TCRdb re-called the 5' RACE reads with MiXCR, one entry per CDR3 protein. The sample has 85,000 to 110,000 distinct CDR3 sequences, approximately 10% seen once. Sequencing was done on a sample of PBMCs. These receptors came from a female donor with HTLV-1-associated myelopathy (HAM/TSP).

This clonotype showed up many times. The gene calls are TRBV2 and TRBJ2-2; unclear D gene. CDR3 length equals 13 residues. Germline CDR1 reads SNHLY; CDR2 reads FYNNEI. Trimming cost V 4 bases and J 4 bases, with 7 bases left between them. The CDR3 reads CASSAGPTGELFF. The CDR3 DNA reads as TGTGCCAGCAGTGCTGGGCCCACCGGGGAGCTGTTTTTT.

At least ten counts were recorded for this clonotype. The V call is TRBV2, the J call TRBJ1-2; TRBD1 agrees at 7 bases. CDR1 is SNHLY and CDR2 is FYNNEI in the germline V gene. Trimming removed 5 bases from V and 7 bases from J; junction bases left unmatched: 10. This CDR3 has 14 amino acids. CDR3 amino acids: CASSRQGLSGGYTF. The CDR3 DNA sequence: TGTGCCAGCAGTCGACAGGGTTTGAGTGGTGGCTACACCTTC.

This clonotype was observed at least ten times. The V and J genes are TRBV4-1 and TRBJ1-2; TRBD1 agrees at 8 bases. Germline lookup yields CDR1 MGHRA and CDR2 YSYEKL. This CDR3 region has 16 residues. V lost 0 bases to trimming and J lost 3 bases; unmatched junction nucleotides: 6. CDR3 nucleotide sequence: TGCGCCAGCAGCCAAGATGAGGACAGGGAATACTATGGCTACACCTTC. Amino acid sequence: CASSQDEDREYYGYTF.

This clonotype was counted ten times or more. This chain uses TRBV20-1 with TRBJ2-7, with 7 bases fitting TRBD1. The CDR3 has 11 amino acids. The V and J ends lost 6 bases and 6 bases, in that order; junction bases with no gene match: 5. Germline lookup yields CDR1 DFQATT and CDR2 SNEGSKA (reference sequence). The CDR3 coding sequence is TGCAGTGCAGCGGACAGGCTCGAGCAGTACTTC. Amino acid sequence: CSAADRLEQYF.

This clonotype was detected ten times or more. The rearrangement joins TRBV6-5 to TRBJ1-3, with a weak D call TRBD1 (6 bases). Germline loops: CDR1 MNHEY, CDR2 SVGAGI. This CDR3 is built from 16 residues. V lost 2 bases, J lost 0 bases, and 11 bases lay in between. DNA of the CDR3: TGTGCCAGCAGTTACGGGGGGCCTAGCTCTGGAAACACCATATATTTT. Protein sequence: CASSYGGPSSGNTIYF.

This clonotype has at least ten counts. This rearrangement joins TRBV5-1 to TRBJ1-2, with D hard to call. With 7 bases removed from V and 8 bases from J, the gap between germline ends came to 15 bases. This CDR3 is built from 12 residues. Germline V gene sequence: CDR1 SGHRS, CDR2 YFSETQ. For the CDR3, the DNA is TGCGCCAGCTCGGAGGGCGTGGGGGGCTACACCTTC. Translated: CASSEGVGGYTF. The variable domain in full, with the rest retrieved from reference TRBV5-1 and TRBJ1-2, is KAGVTQTPRYLIKTRGQQVTLSCSPISGHRSVSWYQQTPGQGLQFLFEYFSETQRNKGNFPGRFSGRQFSNSRSEMNVSTLELGDSALYLCASSEGVGGYTFGSGTRLTVV.

Of note for this clonotype: A read error is possible here, since a much larger clone lies one base away. The V gene is TRBV5-1, the J gene TRBJ1-1; D may be TRBD1 (5 bases). This CDR3 is built from 14 residues. CDR1 SGHRS and CDR2 YFSETQ come from the germline V gene. CDR3: CDSSLGMGGTEAFF. The CDR3 DNA reads as TGCGACAGCAGTTTGGGCATGGGGGGAACTGAAGCTTTCTTT. Using reference TRBV5-1 and TRBJ1-1 for the parts outside the CDR3, the full variable domain is KAGVTQTPRYLIKTRGQQVTLSCSPISGHRSVSWYQQTPGQGLQFLFEYFSETQRNKGNFPGRFSGRQFSNSRSEMNVSTLELGDSALYLCDSSLGMGGTEAFFGQGTRLTVV.

This chain uses TRBV12-3 or TRBV12-4 with TRBJ2-6; D gene uncertain. The ends were cut back, 6 bases at V and 2 bases at J, with 17 bases in the middle. CDR3 length: 17 residues. This CDR3 is CASSHSLTLTGANVLTF. CDR3 nucleotide sequence: TGTGCCAGCAGCCACAGCCTCACACTGACTGGGGCCAACGTCCTGACTTTC.

There are many counts of this clonotype. V gene TRBV15 combines with J gene TRBJ2-1; D might be TRBD1 (5 bases). V was cut by 2 bases and J by 6 bases, with 11 bases left in between. Germline CDR1 reads LNHNV; CDR2 reads YYDKDF (reference sequence). The CDR3 covers 14 residues. This CDR3 is CATSRRGGSNEQFF. The CDR3 coding sequence is TGTGCCACCAGCAGAAGGGGCGGAAGCAATGAGCAGTTCTTC.

This clonotype turned up a few times. A much larger clone lies one base from this, so it may be a read error. The rearrangement joins TRBV14 to TRBJ2-7; possibly TRBD1 for D (6 bases). Germline lookup yields CDR1 SGHDN and CDR2 FVKESK. The V end was cut by 2 bases, the J end by 2 bases, with 7 bases between. The CDR3 contains 13 residues. CDR3 nucleotide sequence: TGTGCCAGCAGCCAACAGGGGACCTACGAGCAGTACTTC. Amino acids: CASSQQGTYEQYF.

This clonotype has more than one count but fewer than ten. The rearrangement joins TRBV5-1 to TRBJ2-7, with D possibly called TRBD1 or TRBD2 (7 bases each). Trimming stripped 0 bases from V and 6 bases from J, with 19 bases between. CDR1 and CDR2 (germline): SGHRS, YFSETQ. This CDR3 has 16 residues. CDR3 protein: CASSLVRGGGLAEQYF. The CDR3 nucleotides read TGCGCCAGCAGCTTGGTGCGGGGAGGGGGCCTCGCCGAGCAGTACTTC.

This clonotype was found many times. The chain uses TRBV5-1 and TRBJ2-7; 8 positions match TRBD2. The CDR3 consists of 14 residues. Germline assignment: CDR1 SGHRS and CDR2 YFSETQ. Losses at the gene ends were 5 bases for V and 3 bases for J; bases not matched to a gene: 7. The CDR3 DNA reads as TGCGCCAGCAGGAGCGGGAGCCTCTTCTACGAGCAGTACTTC. This gives the protein CASRSGSLFYEQYF.

Ten or more counts support this clonotype. The chain has TRBV5-1 and TRBJ1-5; D remains unclear. Germline loops: CDR1 SGHRS, CDR2 YFSETQ. This CDR3 comprises 16 residues. Trimming removed 0 bases from V and 0 bases from J, with 10 bases in between. The CDR3 is CASSLDPVDSNQPQHF. The CDR3 DNA follows: TGCGCCAGCAGCTTGGATCCAGTAGATAGCAATCAGCCCCAGCATTTT.

This clonotype was picked up many times. The rearrangement uses TRBV5-5 and TRBJ2-5; D gene ambiguous. Germline V lookup: CDR1 SGHKS, CDR2 YYEKEE (reference sequence). CDR3 length: 13 amino acids. V lost 0 bases to trimming and J lost 5 bases, with 8 bases between them. The CDR3 reads CASSLEGLETQYF. In nucleotides, the CDR3 is TGTGCCAGCAGCTTGGAAGGTTTGGAGACCCAGTACTTC. The full variable domain, its missing parts supplied by reference TRBV5-5 and TRBJ2-5, is DAGVTQSPTHLIKTRGQQVTLRCSPISGHKSVSWYQQVLGQGPQFIFQYYEKEERGRGNFPDRFSARQFPNYSSELNVNALLLGDSALYLCASSLEGLETQYFGPGTRLLVL.

This clonotype occurred a few times. The chain employs TRBV5-1 and TRBJ2-7, with 9 bases aligning to TRBD2. The V gene end was trimmed by 3 bases and the J gene end by 5 bases; junction bases not matched to a gene: 9. The CDR3 is made up of 15 amino acids. The germline V gene has CDR1 SGHRS and CDR2 YFSETQ. The CDR3 region has the DNA TGCGCCAGCAGCTCGGGCGGGGGGGAGAGGGACGAGCAGTACTTC. Protein sequence: CASSSGGGERDEQYF. Combining the CDR3 with reference TRBV5-1 and TRBJ2-7 gives the whole variable domain KAGVTQTPRYLIKTRGQQVTLSCSPISGHRSVSWYQQTPGQGLQFLFEYFSETQRNKGNFPGRFSGRQFSNSRSEMNVSTLELGDSALYLCASSSGGGERDEQYFGPGTRLTVT.

This clonotype was seen many times. This chain connects TRBV6-5 to TRBJ2-7; 7 nucleotides line up with TRBD2. The CDR3 has 15 amino acids. J lost 7 bases, V lost 5 bases, and 14 bases had no gene match. The germline gives CDR1 MNHEY, CDR2 SVGAGI. The CDR3: CASSPQLSGAGEQYF. CDR3 in DNA: TGTGCCAGCAGTCCTCAGTTATCCGGAGCGGGAGAGCAGTACTTC.

Note on this clonotype: A much larger clone differs from this one at a single base, so this may be a read error. The chain is built from TRBV28 and TRBJ1-1; D is undetermined. The V and J ends lost 0 bases and 0 bases respectively, with 5 bases between them. There are 14 residues in the CDR3. The germline CDR1 and CDR2 sequences are MDHEN and SYDVKM. In nucleotides, the CDR3 is TGTGCCAGCAGTTTATGTTATATGAACACTGAAGCTTTCTTT. Translated: CASSLCYMNTEAFF.

Concerning this clonotype: This could be a read error, since a much larger clone is one nucleotide away. V gene TRBV7-9 combines with J gene TRBJ2-7; D may correspond to TRBD1 or TRBD2 (5 bases each). Germline values: CDR1 SEHNR, CDR2 FQNEAQ (reference sequence). The germline V and J ends were trimmed by 4 bases and 13 bases, with 20 bases remaining between them. There are 13 residues in the CDR3. DNA of the CDR3: TGTGCCAGCAGCTCGTCTAGCCCTCTGGGGCATTACTTC. It is translated as CASSSSSPLGHYF.

Ten or more counts support this clonotype. This sequence joins TRBV24-1 and TRBJ2-1, with a weak D call TRBD1 (5 bases). The germline V and J ends were trimmed by 4 bases and 4 bases, with 19 bases remaining between them. CDR3 length equals 17 residues. Germline values: CDR1 KGHDR, CDR2 SFDVKD. For the CDR3, the DNA is TGTGCCACCAGTGACTTGATAAACAGGCTCCGTTACAATGAGCAGTTCTTC. Protein sequence: CATSDLINRLRYNEQFF.

This clonotype was recorded at least ten times. The genes are TRBV5-1 and TRBJ2-7; 7 nucleotides agree with TRBD1. The J segment lost 0 bases and the V segment lost 4 bases, leaving 7 bases of the junction unmatched. CDR3 size: 15 residues. CDR1 and CDR2 from the germline V gene are SGHRS and YFSETQ. The CDR3 reads CASSETGTNSYEQYF. In DNA, the CDR3 is TGCGCCAGCAGCGAGACAGGGACGAACTCCTACGAGCAGTACTTC.

The V and J genes are TRBV20-1 and TRBJ1-5; 7 positions match TRBD1. The DNA end favors TRBJ2-3, so the J call may be wrong. This CDR3 has 14 residues. Per the germline V gene, CDR1 is DFQATT and CDR2 is SNEGSKA (reference sequence). This CDR3 reads CSAQMGDRYQHQYF. CDR3 nucleotides: TGCAGTGCCCAGATGGGGGACAGATATCAGCACCAGTATTTT.